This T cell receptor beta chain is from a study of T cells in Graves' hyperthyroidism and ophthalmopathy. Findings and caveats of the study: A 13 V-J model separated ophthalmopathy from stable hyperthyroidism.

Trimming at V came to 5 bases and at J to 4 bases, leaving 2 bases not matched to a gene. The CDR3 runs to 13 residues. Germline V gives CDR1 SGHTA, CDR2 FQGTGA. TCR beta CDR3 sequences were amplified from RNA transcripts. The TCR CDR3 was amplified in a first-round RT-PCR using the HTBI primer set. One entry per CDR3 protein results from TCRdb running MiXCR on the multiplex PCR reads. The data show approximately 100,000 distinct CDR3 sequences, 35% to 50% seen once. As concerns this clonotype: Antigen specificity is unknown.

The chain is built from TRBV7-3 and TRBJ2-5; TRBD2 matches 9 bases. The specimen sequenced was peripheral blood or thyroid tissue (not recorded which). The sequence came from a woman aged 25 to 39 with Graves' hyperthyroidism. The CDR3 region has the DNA TGTGCCAGCAGCCAACTAGCGGGAGAGACCCAGTACTTC. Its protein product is CASSQLAGETQYF.